This T cell receptor beta chain emerged from a study of CD8 T cells in Susac syndrome. Study-wide points: There was no clonal expansion in the CD4+ T cell repertoires of Susac syndrome.

The CD8+ and CD4+ T cells were negatively isolated, with the TEMRA cells enriched by FACS. The CDR3 spans 12 residues. V gave up 0 bases and J gave up 11 bases, with 8 bases separating them. Germline V lookup: CDR1 SGHTA, CDR2 FQGNSA. With random hexamers, about 0.45 to 1 ug RNA was reverse transcribed. TCRdb redid the calling of the immunoSEQ multiplex PCR reads with MiXCR, one entry per CDR3 protein. The data hold 170,000 or so distinct CDR3 sequences, with under 95% observed a single time. Turning to this clonotype: Its antigen is still unknown.

The J gene is TRBJ2-1, the V gene TRBV7-2; tentatively, D is TRBD1 or TRBD2 (5 bases each). Material: CD4+ T cells from PBMCs. The clonotype comes from a human donor with Susac syndrome. The CDR3 DNA is TGTGCCAGCAGCTTAGCCGGGACCAAGCAGTTCTTC. This translates into CASSLAGTKQFF.